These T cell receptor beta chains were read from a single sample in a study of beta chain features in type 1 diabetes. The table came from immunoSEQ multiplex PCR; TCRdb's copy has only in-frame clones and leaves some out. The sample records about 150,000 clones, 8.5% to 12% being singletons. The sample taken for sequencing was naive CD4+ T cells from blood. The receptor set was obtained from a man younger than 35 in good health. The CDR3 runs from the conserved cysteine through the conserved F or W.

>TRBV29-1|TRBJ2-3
CSVVQGAGDTQYF
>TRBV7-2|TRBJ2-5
CASSLVYRSWETQYF
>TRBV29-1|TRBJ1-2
CSARQGGYGYTF
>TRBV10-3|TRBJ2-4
CAISESRLAGDTQNIQYF
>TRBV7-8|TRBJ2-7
CASSYTRVRSYEQYF
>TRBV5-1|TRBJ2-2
CASSLGDREHGELFF
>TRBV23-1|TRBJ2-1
CASIHVGTRIYNEQFF
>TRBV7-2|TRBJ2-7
CASSPPQRGEQYF
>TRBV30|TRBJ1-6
CAWSVVDRGLPLHF
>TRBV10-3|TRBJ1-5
CAISDPAGGQPQHF
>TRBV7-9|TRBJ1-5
CASSLRDRDQPQHF
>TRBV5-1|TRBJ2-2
CASSLVSAMSNTGELFF
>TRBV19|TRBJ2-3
CASTDPGAPSTDTQYF
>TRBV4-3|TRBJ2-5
CASSQRLAGGFQETQYF
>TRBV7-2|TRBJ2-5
CASSLQPGLAWETQYF
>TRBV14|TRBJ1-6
CASSQGGQGTYNSPLHF
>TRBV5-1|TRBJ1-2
CASSSLGVSPGYTF
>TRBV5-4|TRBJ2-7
CASSLSRENSYEQYF
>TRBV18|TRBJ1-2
CASSPGGAQYGYTF
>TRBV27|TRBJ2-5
CASSQRKEGTQYF
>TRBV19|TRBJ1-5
CASTGVGQPQHF
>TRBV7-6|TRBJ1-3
CASSPGGNTIYF
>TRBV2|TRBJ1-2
CASSAQGPYGYTF
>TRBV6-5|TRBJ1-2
CASTKEGLVGYTF
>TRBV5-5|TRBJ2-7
CASSLFGGGVYEQYF
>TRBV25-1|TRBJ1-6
CASSPRQGDNSPLHF
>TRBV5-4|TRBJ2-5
CASRREVEVETQYF
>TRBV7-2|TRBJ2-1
CASRPSASSYNEQFF
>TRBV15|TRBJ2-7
CATSRARTSGVDEQYF
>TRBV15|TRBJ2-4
CATSRELGAVPSIQYF
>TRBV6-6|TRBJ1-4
CASRTQGRDEKLFF
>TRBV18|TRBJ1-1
CASSPQGAGTEAFF
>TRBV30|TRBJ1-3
CAWSVKRISGNTIYF
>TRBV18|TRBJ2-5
CASSPGQGNQETQYF
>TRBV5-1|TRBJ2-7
CASSFDTYEQYF
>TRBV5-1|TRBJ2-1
CASSGGQGANEQFF
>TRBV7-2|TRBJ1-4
CASSFPGQNEKLFF
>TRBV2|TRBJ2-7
CASRRTGLNYEQYF
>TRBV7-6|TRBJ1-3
CASSLVGTGSSGNTIYF
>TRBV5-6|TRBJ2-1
CASSLVTSLYNEQFF
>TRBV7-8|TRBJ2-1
CASSPRGLRGGSSYNEQFF